The 3 T cell receptor beta chains below come from one sample, sequenced in a study of T cells in Graves' hyperthyroidism and ophthalmopathy (dated by TCRdb to between 2018 and 2021). Libraries were made using multiplex PCR. TCRdb names Illumina HiSeq 2000 as the instrument used. The TCR beta CDR3 regions were amplified from the RNA transcripts. The first round of RT-PCR for the TCR CDR3 was performed with the HTBI primer set and the Qiagen OneStep RT-PCR kit. The public reads were quality trimmed at Q25 with fastp and then assembled into clones with MiXCR by TCRdb, keeping productive beta chains. Rows are combined by CDR3 protein, so each entry shows the most common genes and DNA. For this sample there are 550,000 to 800,000 distinct CDR3 sequences; 15% to 20% appear just once. Approximately 8.4% of the sample is taken by the ten largest. Sequencing input: blood. The receptors were sampled from a man between 18 and 29 years old with Graves' hyperthyroidism.

The rearrangement links TRBV6-2 or TRBV6-3 to TRBJ2-1, with D perhaps matching TRBD1 or TRBD2 (5 bases each). CDR1 and CDR2 (germline): MNHEY, SVGEGT. This CDR3 contains 16 residues. V gave up 4 bases and J gave up 8 bases, with 21 bases separating them. CDR3 sequence: CASSSNMGPARDEQFF. CDR3 DNA sequence: TGTGCCAGCAGTTCCAACATGGGACCCGCTAGGGATGAGCAGTTCTTC.

In regard to this clonotype: Germline is not matched at one junction end, which may reflect a read error. V and J are TRBV5-1 and TRBJ2-7; 10 nucleotides agree with TRBD1. Matching the DNA end better, TRBJ2-1 makes the J call doubtful. This CDR3 region has 15 residues. CDR1 SGHRS and CDR2 YFSETQ come from the germline V gene. The CDR3, as DNA: TGCGCCAGTAGCTGGGGGACAGGGGCCTCCTACGAGCAGTTCTTC. It encodes CASSWGTGASYEQFF.

This clonotype was seen ten or more times. The chain joins TRBV3-1 to TRBJ2-5; perhaps D is TRBD1 or TRBD2 (5 bases each). V was trimmed by 6 bases and J by 3 bases, leaving 11 bases between them. The CDR3 consists of 13 residues. From germline, CDR1 is LGHDT and CDR2 YNNKEL (reference sequence). In nucleotides, the CDR3 is TGTGCCAGCAGAAGTAGAGGGGAAGAGACCCAGTACTTC. Encoded protein: CASRSRGEETQYF.